Included here is one TCR beta chain sequence, with context. The V segment lost 4 bases and the J segment 9 bases; nucleotides outside the gene matches: 17. CDR1 and CDR2 (germline): LGHNA, YSLEER. The CDR3 length is 17 residues. TCRdb's copy holds only in-frame clones and misses some; the assay was immunoSEQ multiplex PCR. The sample lists just under 550,000 clones, around 78% occurring once. The sample originates from a study of shared T cell receptors in the human thymus. These data were also reused for a study on human thymus T cells. That publication notes: Among the donors, all were healthy Finnish infants having corrective surgery for congenital heart defects. Resections removed during corrective heart surgery provided the thymus tissue used. Thymic repertoires overlap heavily among unrelated individuals, related research has reported.

The sequenced sample was thymocytes. The sequence came from a boy under three years old with a congenital heart defect. The chain joins TRBV4-3 to TRBJ2-3, with TRBD1 matching over 9 bases. The CDR3 sequence: CASSPVGGGQGKGTQYF. In DNA, the CDR3 is TGCGCCAGCAGCCCTGTGGGGGGGGGACAGGGAAAGGGGACGCAGTATTTT.